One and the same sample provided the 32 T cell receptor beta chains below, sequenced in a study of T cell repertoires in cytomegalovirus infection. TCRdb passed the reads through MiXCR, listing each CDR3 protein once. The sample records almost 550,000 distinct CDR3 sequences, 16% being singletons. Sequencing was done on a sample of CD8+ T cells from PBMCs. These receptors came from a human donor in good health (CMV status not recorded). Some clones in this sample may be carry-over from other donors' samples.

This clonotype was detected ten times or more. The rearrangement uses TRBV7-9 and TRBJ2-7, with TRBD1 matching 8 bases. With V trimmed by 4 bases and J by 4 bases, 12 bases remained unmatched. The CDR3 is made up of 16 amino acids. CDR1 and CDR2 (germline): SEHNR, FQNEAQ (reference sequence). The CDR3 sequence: CASSSGGTRGHYEQYF. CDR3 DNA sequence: TGTGCCAGCAGCTCAGGTGGGACCAGGGGGCATTACGAGCAGTACTTC.

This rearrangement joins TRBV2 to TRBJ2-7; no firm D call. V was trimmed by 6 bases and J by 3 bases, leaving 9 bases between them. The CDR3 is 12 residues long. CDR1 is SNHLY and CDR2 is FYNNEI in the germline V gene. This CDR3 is CASRNLIYEQYF. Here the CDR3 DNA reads TGTGCCAGCAGGAATCTGATCTACGAGCAGTACTTC. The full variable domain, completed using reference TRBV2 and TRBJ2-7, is EPEVTQTPSHQVTQMGQEVILRCVPISNHLYFYWYRQILGQKVEFLVSFYNNEISEKSEIFDDQFSVERPDGSNFTLKIRSTKLEDSAMYFCASRNLIYEQYFGPGTRLTVT.

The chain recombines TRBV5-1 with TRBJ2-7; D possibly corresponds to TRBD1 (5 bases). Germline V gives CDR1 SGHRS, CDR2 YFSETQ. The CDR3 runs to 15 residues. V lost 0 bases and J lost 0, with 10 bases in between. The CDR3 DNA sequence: TGCGCCAGCAGCTTGGTTCCAGGGCCCTCCTACGAGCAGTACTTC. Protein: CASSLVPGPSYEQYF.

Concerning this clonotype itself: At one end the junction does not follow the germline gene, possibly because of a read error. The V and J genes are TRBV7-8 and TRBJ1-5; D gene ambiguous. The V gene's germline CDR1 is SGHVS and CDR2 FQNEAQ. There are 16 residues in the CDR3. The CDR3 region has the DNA TGTGCAAGTAGCTTAGTCGGGGTCCATAGCAATCAGCCCAAGCATTTT. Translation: CASSLVGVHSNQPKHF.

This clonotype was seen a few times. As DNA, the CDR3 is TGTGCCAGCAAGGACAGCGCCTACGAGCAGTACTTC. Its protein product is CASKDSAYEQYF. The chain combines TRBV6-1 with TRBJ2-7; possibly TRBD1 for D (6 bases). This CDR3 region has 12 residues. V gave up 7 bases and J gave up 2 bases, with 9 bases separating them. Germline V gene sequence: CDR1 MNHNS, CDR2 SASEGT.

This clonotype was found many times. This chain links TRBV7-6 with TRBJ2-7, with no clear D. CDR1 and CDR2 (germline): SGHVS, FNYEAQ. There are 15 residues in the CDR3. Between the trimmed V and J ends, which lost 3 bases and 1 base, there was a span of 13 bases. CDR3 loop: CASSFQNSFSYEQYF. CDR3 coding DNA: TGTGCCAGCAGCTTCCAAAACAGTTTTTCCTACGAGCAGTACTTC.

The CDR3 here is CASSAYRYNEQFF. The CDR3 DNA reads TGTGCCAGTAGTGCCTACAGGTACAATGAGCAGTTCTTC. This chain connects TRBV19 to TRBJ2-1; maybe TRBD1 (5 bases). From germline, CDR1 is LNHDA and CDR2 SQIVND (reference sequence). The CDR3 runs to 13 residues. The germline V and J ends were trimmed by 5 bases and 4 bases, with 9 bases remaining between them.

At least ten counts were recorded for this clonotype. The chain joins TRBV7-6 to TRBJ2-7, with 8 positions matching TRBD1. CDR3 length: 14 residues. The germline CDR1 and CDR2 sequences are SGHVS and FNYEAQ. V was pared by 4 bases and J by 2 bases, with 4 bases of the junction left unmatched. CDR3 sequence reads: CASSSATGAYEQYF. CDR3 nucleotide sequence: TGTGCCAGCAGCTCGGCGACAGGGGCCTACGAGCAGTACTTC.

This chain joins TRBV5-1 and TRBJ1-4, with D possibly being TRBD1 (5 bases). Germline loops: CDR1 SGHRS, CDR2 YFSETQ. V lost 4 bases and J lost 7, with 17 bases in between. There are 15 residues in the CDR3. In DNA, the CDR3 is TGCGCCAGCAGCCATTGGGAGGGGAGTCGTGAAAAACTGTTTTTT. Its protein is CASSHWEGSREKLFF.

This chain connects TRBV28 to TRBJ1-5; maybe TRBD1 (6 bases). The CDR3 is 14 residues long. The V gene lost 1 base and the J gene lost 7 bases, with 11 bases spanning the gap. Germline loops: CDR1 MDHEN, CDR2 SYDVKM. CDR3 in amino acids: CASSLFEGEQPQHF. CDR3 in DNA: TGTGCCAGCAGTTTATTTGAGGGGGAACAGCCCCAGCATTTT.

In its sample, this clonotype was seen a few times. The CDR3 bases are TGCGCCAGCAGCTCGCAGGGATGGCTGTTTTTT. As protein: CASSSQGWLFF. V gene TRBV5-1 combines with J gene TRBJ2-2; D is perhaps TRBD1 (5 bases). Trimming removed 3 bases from V and 13 bases from J, with 10 bases in between. CDR3 length: 11 amino acids. Germline V gives CDR1 SGHRS, CDR2 YFSETQ.

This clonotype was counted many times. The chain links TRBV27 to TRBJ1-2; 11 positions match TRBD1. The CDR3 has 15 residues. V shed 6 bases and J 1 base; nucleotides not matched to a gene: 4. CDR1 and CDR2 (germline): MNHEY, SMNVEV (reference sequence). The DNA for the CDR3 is TGTGCCAGCAGCTTAGGGACAGGGGGTAACTATGGCTACACCTTC. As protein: CASSLGTGGNYGYTF.

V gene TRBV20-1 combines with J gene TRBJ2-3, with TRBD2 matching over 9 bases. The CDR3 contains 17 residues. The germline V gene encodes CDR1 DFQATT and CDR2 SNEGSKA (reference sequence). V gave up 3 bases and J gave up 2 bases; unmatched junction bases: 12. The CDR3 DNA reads TGCAGTGCTAGGTCAAGCGGGGGGTTTGACAACACAGATACGCAGTATTTT. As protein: CSARSSGGFDNTDTQYF.

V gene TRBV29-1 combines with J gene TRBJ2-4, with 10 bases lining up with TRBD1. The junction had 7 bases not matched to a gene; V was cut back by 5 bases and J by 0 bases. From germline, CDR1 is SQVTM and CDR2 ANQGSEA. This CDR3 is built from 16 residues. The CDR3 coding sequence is TGCAGCGTTCAGCCGGGACAGGGGTTAGCCAAAAACATTCAGTACTTC. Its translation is CSVQPGQGLAKNIQYF.

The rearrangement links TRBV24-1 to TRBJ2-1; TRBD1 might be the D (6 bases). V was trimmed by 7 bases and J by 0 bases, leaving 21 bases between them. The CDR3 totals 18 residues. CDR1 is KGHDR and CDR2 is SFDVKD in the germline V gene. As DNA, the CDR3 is TGTGCCACCAGAGCGCAAGAAGGGGGAGAGAGCTCCTACAATGAGCAGTTCTTC. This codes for CATRAQEGGESSYNEQFF.

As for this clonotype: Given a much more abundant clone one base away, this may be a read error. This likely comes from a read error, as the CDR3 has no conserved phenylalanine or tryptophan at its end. In nucleotides, the CDR3 is TGTGCCACCAGCAGTACAGGGGCCGGGGAGCTGTTTTAT. Translated: CATSSTGAGELFY. The rearrangement links TRBV15 to TRBJ2-2; 7 bases fit TRBD1. CDR1 is LNHNV and CDR2 is YYDKDF in the germline V gene (reference sequence). This CDR3 is built from 13 residues. V was clipped by 3 bases and J by 6 bases; unmatched bases: 1.

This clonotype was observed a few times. The CDR3 bases are TGTGCCAGCAGTTATCCGGAGGGCTACGAGCAGTACTTC. Protein sequence: CASSYPEGYEQYF. The V call is TRBV2, the J call TRBJ2-7, with D possibly matching TRBD2 (6 bases). Per the germline V gene, CDR1 is SNHLY and CDR2 is FYNNEI. The V end lost 5 bases, the J end lost 3 bases, and 11 bases lay between the germline ends. This CDR3 has 13 residues.

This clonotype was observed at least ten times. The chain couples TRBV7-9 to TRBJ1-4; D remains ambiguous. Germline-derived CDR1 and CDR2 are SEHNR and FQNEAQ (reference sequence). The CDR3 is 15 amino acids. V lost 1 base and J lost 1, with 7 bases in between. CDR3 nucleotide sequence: TGTGCCAGCAGCTTAGGCCCGCAAACTAATGAAAAACTGTTTTTT. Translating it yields CASSLGPQTNEKLFF.

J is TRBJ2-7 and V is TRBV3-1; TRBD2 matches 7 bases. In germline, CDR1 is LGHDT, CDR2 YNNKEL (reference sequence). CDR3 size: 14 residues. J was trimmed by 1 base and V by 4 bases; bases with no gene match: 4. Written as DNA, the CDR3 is TGTGCCAGCAGCCGCGGGAGTAGGTCCTACGAGCAGTACTTC. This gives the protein CASSRGSRSYEQYF.

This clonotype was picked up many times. Here the CDR3 DNA reads TGTGCCAGCAGCTCCGGACAGGGAGTATCCGGAAACACCATATATTTT. Its translation is CASSSGQGVSGNTIYF. This chain uses TRBV7-9 with TRBJ1-3; 8 nucleotides align to TRBD1. The CDR3 has 16 residues. Trimming at V came to 4 bases and at J to 4 bases, leaving 9 bases not matched to a gene. Germline values: CDR1 SEHNR, CDR2 FQNEAQ (reference sequence).

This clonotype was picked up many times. CDR3 loop: CASRPLQGTGKNNEQFF. The CDR3 DNA sequence: TGTGCCAGCAGGCCCTTACAGGGGACAGGGAAAAACAATGAGCAGTTCTTC. V is TRBV11-2 and J is TRBJ2-1, with 9 bases fitting TRBD1. Germline CDR1 reads SGHAT; CDR2 reads FQNNGV. Trimming at V came to 6 bases and at J to 5 bases, leaving 14 bases not matched to a gene. The CDR3 contains 17 residues. Full variable domain (remainder filled in from reference TRBV11-2 and TRBJ2-1): EAGVAQSPRYKIIEKRQSVAFWCNPISGHATLYWYQQILGQGPKLLIQFQNNGVVDDSQLPKDRFSAERLKGVDSTLKIQPAKLEDSAVYLCASRPLQGTGKNNEQFFGPGTRLTVL.

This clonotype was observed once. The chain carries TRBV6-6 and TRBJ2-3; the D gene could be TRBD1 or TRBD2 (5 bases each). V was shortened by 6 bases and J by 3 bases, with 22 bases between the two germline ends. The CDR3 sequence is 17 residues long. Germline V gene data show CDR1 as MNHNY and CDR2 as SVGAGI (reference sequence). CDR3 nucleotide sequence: TGTGCCAGCAGCTTTGGCTTAACGAGGGGCTTAACAGATACGCAGTATTTT. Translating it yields CASSFGLTRGLTDTQYF.

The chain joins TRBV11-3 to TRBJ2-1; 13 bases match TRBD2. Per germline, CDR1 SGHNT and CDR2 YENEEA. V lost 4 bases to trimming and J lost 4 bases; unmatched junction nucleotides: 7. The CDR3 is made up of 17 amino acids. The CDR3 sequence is CASSYGTSGEGYNEQFF. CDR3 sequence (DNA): TGTGCCAGCAGCTATGGGACTAGCGGGGAGGGTTACAATGAGCAGTTCTTC.

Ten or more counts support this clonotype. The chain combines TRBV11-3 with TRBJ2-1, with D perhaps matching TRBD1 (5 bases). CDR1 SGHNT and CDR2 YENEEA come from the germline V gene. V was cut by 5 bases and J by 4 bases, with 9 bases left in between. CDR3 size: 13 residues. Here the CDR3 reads CASSDRAYNEQFF. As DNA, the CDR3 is TGTGCCAGCAGCGACAGAGCTTACAATGAGCAGTTCTTC.

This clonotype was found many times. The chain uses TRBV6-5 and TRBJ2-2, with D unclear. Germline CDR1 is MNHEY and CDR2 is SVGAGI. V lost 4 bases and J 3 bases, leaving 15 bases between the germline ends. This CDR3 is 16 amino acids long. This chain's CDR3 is CASSSPEARYTGELFF. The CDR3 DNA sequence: TGTGCCAGCAGTTCACCTGAGGCGCGGTACACCGGGGAGCTGTTTTTT.

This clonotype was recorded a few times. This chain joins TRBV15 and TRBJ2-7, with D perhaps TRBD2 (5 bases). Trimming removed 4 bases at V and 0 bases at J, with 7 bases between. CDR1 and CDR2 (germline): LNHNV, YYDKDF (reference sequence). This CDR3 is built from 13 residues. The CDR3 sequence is CATSNGDSYEQYF. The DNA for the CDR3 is TGTGCCACCAGCAACGGGGACTCCTACGAGCAGTACTTC.

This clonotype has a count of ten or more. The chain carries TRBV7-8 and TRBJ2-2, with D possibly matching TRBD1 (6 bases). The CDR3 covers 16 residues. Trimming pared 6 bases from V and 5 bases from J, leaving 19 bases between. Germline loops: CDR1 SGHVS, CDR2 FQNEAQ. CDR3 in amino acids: CASSSYREQLTGELFF. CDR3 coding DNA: TGTGCCAGCAGTTCGTACAGGGAGCAATTGACCGGGGAGCTGTTTTTT.

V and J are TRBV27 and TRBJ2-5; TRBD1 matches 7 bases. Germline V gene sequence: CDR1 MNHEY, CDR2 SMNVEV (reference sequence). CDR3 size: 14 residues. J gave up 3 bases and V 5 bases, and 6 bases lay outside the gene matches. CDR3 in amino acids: CASSRQGREETQYF. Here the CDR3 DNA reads TGTGCCAGCAGTAGACAGGGTCGGGAAGAGACCCAGTACTTC.

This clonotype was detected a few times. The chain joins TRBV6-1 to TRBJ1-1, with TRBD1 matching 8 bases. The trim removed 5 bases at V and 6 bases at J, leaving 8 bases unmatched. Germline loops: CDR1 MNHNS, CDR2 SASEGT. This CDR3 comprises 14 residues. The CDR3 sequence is CASSTSGGGAEAFF. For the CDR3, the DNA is TGTGCCAGCAGTACATCAGGGGGCGGCGCTGAAGCTTTCTTT.

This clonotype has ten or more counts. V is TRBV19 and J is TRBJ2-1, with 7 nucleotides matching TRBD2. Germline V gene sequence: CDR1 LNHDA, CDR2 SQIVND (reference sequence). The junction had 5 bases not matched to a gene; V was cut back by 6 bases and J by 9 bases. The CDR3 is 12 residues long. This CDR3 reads CASSGLGLEQFF. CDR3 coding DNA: TGTGCCAGTAGCGGACTAGGACTTGAGCAGTTCTTC.

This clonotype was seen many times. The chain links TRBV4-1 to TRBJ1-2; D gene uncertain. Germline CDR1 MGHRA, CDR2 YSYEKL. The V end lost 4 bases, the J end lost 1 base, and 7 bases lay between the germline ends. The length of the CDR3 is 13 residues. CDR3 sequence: CASSPAINYGYTF. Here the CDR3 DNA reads TGCGCCAGCAGCCCGGCAATTAACTATGGCTACACCTTC.

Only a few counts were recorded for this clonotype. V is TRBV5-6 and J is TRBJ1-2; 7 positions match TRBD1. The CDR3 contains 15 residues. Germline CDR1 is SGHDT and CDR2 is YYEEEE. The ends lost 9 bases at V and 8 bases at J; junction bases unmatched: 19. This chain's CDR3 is CATSDGDSLEDGYTF. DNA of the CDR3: TGTGCCACCAGTGACGGGGACAGCCTTGAGGACGGCTACACCTTC.